The clone carrying this T cell receptor beta chain was observed a few times. The data were obtained in a study of response to subunit inactivated influenza vaccine. The CDR3 has 19 residues. Germline V gene lookup returns CDR1 ENHRY and CDR2 SYGVKD. The junction had 23 bases not matched to a gene; V was cut back by 6 bases and J by 5 bases. MiXCR, applied by TCRdb to the RT-PCR reads, yields one record per CDR3 protein. The sample holds approximately 500,000 distinct CDR3 sequences, about an eighth seen once. The source material was PBMCs from blood, sampled more than 35 days after vaccination. The rearrangement joins TRBV10-3 to TRBJ1-1, with 8 bases that match TRBD1. The source of this sequence is a man aged 50-60 years who received an inactivated influenza vaccine. As DNA, the CDR3 is TGTGCCATCAGCTTGAGGCCCACGGACAGGGCAGGGTTGGAAACTGAAGCTTTCTTT. It translates to CAISLRPTDRAGLETEAFF.